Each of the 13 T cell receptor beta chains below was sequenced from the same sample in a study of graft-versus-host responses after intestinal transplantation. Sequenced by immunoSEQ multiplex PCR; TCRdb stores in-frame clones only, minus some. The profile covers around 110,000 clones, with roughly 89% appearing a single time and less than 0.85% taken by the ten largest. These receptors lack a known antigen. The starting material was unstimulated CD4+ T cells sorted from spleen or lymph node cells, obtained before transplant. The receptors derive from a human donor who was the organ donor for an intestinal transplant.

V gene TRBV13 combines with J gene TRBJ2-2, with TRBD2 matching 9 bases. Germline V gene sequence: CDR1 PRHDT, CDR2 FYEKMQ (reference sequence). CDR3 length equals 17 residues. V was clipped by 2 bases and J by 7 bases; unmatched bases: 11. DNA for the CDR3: TGTGCCAGCAGCTTATCCGGCCTAGCGGGGAGGGGCGGGGAGCTGTTTTTT. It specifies CASSLSGLAGRGGELFF. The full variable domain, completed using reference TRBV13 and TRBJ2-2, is AAGVIQSPRHLIKEKRETATLKCYPIPRHDTVYWYQQGPGQDPQFLISFYEKMQSDKGSIPDRFSAQQFSDYHSELNMSSLELGDSALYFCASSLSGLAGRGGELFFGEGSRLTVL.

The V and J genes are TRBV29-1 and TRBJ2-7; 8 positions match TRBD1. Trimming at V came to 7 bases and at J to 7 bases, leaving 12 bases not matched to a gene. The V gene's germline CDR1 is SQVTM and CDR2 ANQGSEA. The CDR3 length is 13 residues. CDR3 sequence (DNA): TGCAGCGCCCTCGGGCAGGGGGCGCATGAGCAGTACTTC. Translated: CSALGQGAHEQYF.

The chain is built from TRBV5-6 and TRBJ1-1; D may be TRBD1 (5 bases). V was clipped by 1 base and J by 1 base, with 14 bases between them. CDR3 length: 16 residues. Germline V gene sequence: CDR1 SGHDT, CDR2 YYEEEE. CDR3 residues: CASSLFGAGGNTEAFF. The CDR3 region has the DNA TGTGCCAGCAGCTTGTTTGGTGCGGGGGGGAACACTGAAGCTTTCTTT.

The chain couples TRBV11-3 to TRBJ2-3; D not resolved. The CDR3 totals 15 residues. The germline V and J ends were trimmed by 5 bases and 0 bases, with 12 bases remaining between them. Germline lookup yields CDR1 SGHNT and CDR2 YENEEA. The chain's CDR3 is CASSPVDSSTDTQYF. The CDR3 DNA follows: TGTGCCAGCAGCCCAGTCGATTCTAGCACAGATACGCAGTATTTT.

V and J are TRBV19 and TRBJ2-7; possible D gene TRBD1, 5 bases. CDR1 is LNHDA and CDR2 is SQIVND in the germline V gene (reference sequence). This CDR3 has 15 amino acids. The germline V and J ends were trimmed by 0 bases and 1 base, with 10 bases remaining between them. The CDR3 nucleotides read TGTGCCAGTAGTATAGATAACCCAGGGTCCTACGAGCAGTACTTC. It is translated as CASSIDNPGSYEQYF.

The CDR3 nucleotides are TGTGCCAGCAGCCCCTTTTTCAGAGACACCGGGGAGCTGTTTTTT. Translated, it gives CASSPFFRDTGELFF. This rearrangement joins TRBV11-2 to TRBJ2-2; D unclear. Germline V gene data show CDR1 as SGHAT and CDR2 as FQNNGV. Trimming removed 5 bases from V and 3 bases from J, with 13 bases in between. The CDR3 is 15 amino acids.

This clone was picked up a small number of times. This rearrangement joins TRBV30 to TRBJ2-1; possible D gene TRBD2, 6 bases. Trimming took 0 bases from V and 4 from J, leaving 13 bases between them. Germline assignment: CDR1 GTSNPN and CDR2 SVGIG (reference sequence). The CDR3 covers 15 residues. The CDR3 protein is CAWSVRGSFYNEQFF. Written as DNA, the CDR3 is TGTGCCTGGAGTGTACGGGGGTCTTTTTACAATGAGCAGTTCTTC. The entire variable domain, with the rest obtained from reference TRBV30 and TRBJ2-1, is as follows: SQTIHQWPATLVQPVGSPLSLECTVEGTSNPNLYWYRQAAGRGLQLLFYSVGIGQISSEVPQNLSASRPQDRQFILSSKKLLLSDSGFYLCAWSVRGSFYNEQFFGPGTRLTVL.

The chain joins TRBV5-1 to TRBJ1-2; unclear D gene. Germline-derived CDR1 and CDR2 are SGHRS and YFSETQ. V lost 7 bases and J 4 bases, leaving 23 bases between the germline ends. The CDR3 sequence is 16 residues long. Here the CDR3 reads CASRDEAVRKTYGYTF. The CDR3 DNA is TGCGCCAGCCGTGATGAGGCGGTTCGAAAGACCTATGGCTACACCTTC.

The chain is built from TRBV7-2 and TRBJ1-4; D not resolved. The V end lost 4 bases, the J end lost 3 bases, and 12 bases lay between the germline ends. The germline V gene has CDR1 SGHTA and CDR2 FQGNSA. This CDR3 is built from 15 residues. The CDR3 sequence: CASSSYMGANEKLFF. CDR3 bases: TGTGCCAGCAGCTCATACATGGGAGCTAATGAAAAACTGTTTTTT.

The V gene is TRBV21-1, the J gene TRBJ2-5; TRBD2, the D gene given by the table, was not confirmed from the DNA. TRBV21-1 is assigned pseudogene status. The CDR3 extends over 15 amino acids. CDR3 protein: CASTAGPEGQETQYF. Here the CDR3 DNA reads TGTGCCAGCACGGCGGGCCCAGAGGGACAAGAGACCCAGTACTTC.

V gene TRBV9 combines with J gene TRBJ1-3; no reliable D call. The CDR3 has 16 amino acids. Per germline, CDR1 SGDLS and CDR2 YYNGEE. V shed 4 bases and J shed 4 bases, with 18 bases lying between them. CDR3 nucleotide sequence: TGTGCCAGCAGCCCGACCGCCGGGCGGCAAGGAAACACCATATATTTT. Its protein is CASSPTAGRQGNTIYF.

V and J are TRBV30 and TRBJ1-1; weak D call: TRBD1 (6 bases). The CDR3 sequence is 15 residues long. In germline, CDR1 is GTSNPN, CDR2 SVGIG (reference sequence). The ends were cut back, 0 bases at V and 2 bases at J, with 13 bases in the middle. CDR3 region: CAWSVHQGRNTEAFF. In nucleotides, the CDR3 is TGTGCCTGGAGTGTACATCAGGGGCGTAACACTGAAGCTTTCTTT.

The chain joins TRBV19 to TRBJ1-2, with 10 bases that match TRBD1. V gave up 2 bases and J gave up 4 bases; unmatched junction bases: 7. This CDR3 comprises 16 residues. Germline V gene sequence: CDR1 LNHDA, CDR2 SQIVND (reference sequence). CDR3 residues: CASSITLTGGIYGYTF. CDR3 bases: TGTGCCAGTAGTATAACCCTGACAGGGGGCATCTATGGCTACACCTTC.